A selection of T cell receptor beta chains follows, all from one sample in a study of cytomegalovirus exposure and HLA in healthy donors. Using immunoSEQ multiplex PCR, the repertoire was profiled, and TCRdb retains in-frame clones only, with some absent. This sample lists 91,000 or so clones; its ten largest clones have roughly 3%. Material: PBMCs. The origin of the receptors is a woman in her twenties or thirties in good health and CMV-seronegative. Each CDR3 is given with its conserved first and last residue. Each record gives: D gene, J gene, V gene, CDR3 protein. The D gene is left open where the match is weak.

d_gene: TRBD1
j_gene: TRBJ2-2
v_gene: TRBV30
CDR3aa: CAWSVQGRGQGRTGELFF

d_gene: -
j_gene: TRBJ2-1
v_gene: TRBV7-9
CDR3aa: CASSPRSTSYNEQFF

d_gene: -
j_gene: TRBJ2-7
v_gene: TRBV11-2
CDR3aa: CASSLPGHRPSYEQYF

d_gene: TRBD2
j_gene: TRBJ2-3
v_gene: TRBV5-1
CDR3aa: CASSLGLAPTGDTQYF

d_gene: TRBD1
j_gene: TRBJ2-7
v_gene: TRBV28
CDR3aa: CASSYRGLTGEQYF

d_gene: TRBD1
j_gene: TRBJ2-1
v_gene: TRBV2
CDR3aa: CATKQGTNNEQFF

d_gene: TRBD2
j_gene: TRBJ2-6
v_gene: TRBV27
CDR3aa: CASSVGGAGANVLTF

d_gene: TRBD1
j_gene: TRBJ2-7
v_gene: TRBV5-1
CDR3aa: CASSLPPGQGVYEQYF

d_gene: -
j_gene: TRBJ1-2
v_gene: TRBV6-5
CDR3aa: CASKTPGLNYGYTF

d_gene: -
j_gene: TRBJ2-2
v_gene: TRBV7-3
CDR3aa: CASSPPIGELFF

d_gene: TRBD1
j_gene: TRBJ1-6
v_gene: TRBV9
CDR3aa: CASSPTTGGGNSPLHF

d_gene: TRBD1
j_gene: TRBJ2-2
v_gene: TRBV6-5
CDR3aa: CASSFTGGLGTGELFF

d_gene: -
j_gene: TRBJ1-2
v_gene: TRBV6-5
CDR3aa: CACSYSTGTGYTF

d_gene: -
j_gene: TRBJ1-5
v_gene: TRBV30
CDR3aa: CACPSGYRQPQHF

d_gene: -
j_gene: TRBJ1-3
v_gene: TRBV19
CDR3aa: CASSPRRGSDNTIYF

d_gene: TRBD2
j_gene: TRBJ2-3
v_gene: TRBV28
CDR3aa: CASSTTSGYTDTQYF

d_gene: -
j_gene: TRBJ2-5
v_gene: TRBV11-1
CDR3aa: CASSLVRGQETQYF

d_gene: -
j_gene: TRBJ1-2
v_gene: TRBV28
CDR3aa: CASGLISQGHGYTF

d_gene: TRBD1
j_gene: TRBJ2-7
v_gene: TRBV5-5
CDR3aa: CASSRTGTGSLEQYF

d_gene: TRBD1
j_gene: TRBJ1-2
v_gene: TRBV11-2
CDR3aa: CASSLGTGAGARGYTF

d_gene: TRBD2
j_gene: TRBJ2-7
v_gene: TRBV19
CDR3aa: CASNIAGDHEQYF

d_gene: TRBD1
j_gene: TRBJ1-5
v_gene: TRBV2
CDR3aa: CASSVRTGEGQPQHF

d_gene: -
j_gene: TRBJ2-7
v_gene: TRBV2
CDR3aa: CASVSSSYEQYF

d_gene: -
j_gene: TRBJ1-4
v_gene: TRBV5-4
CDR3aa: CASSLGSATNEKLFF

d_gene: -
j_gene: TRBJ2-5
v_gene: TRBV7-3
CDR3aa: CASSRSIEETQYF

d_gene: -
j_gene: -
v_gene: TRBV28
CDR3aa: CASSLPHEQYF

d_gene: -
j_gene: TRBJ1-5
v_gene: TRBV6-1
CDR3aa: CASSESEGANQPQHF

d_gene: TRBD1
j_gene: TRBJ1-2
v_gene: TRBV10-3
CDR3aa: CAISESGTGENYGYTF

d_gene: -
j_gene: TRBJ2-7
v_gene: TRBV7-2
CDR3aa: CASSLVSASTYEQYF

d_gene: TRBD1
j_gene: TRBJ2-7
v_gene: TRBV4-1
CDR3aa: CASSQTDRGVYEQYF

d_gene: TRBD1
j_gene: TRBJ1-5
v_gene: TRBV27
CDR3aa: CASSFAQGGQPQHF

d_gene: TRBD1
j_gene: TRBJ1-2
v_gene: TRBV7-9
CDR3aa: CASSTDRGQGYTF

d_gene: -
j_gene: TRBJ2-5
v_gene: TRBV19
CDR3aa: CASSMAQETQYF

d_gene: TRBD1
j_gene: TRBJ2-7
v_gene: TRBV14
CDR3aa: CASSQDLGQGLYEQYF

d_gene: TRBD2
j_gene: TRBJ2-5
v_gene: TRBV7-8
CDR3aa: CASSPPELAGEKQYF

d_gene: TRBD1
j_gene: TRBJ2-7
v_gene: TRBV5-1
CDR3aa: CASSDLDRGLEQYF

d_gene: -
j_gene: TRBJ1-6
v_gene: TRBV6-1
CDR3aa: CASSEATTGYSPLHF

d_gene: -
j_gene: -
v_gene: TRBV6-5
CDR3aa: CASSYLRAAGHEQYF

d_gene: TRBD1
j_gene: TRBJ2-1
v_gene: TRBV29-1
CDR3aa: CSAPEGDRSFNEQFF

d_gene: -
j_gene: TRBJ1-1
v_gene: TRBV6-1
CDR3aa: CASSDGGMNTEAFF

d_gene: TRBD1
j_gene: TRBJ1-4
v_gene: TRBV11-2
CDR3aa: CASSLGGTGGGVTEKLFF

d_gene: TRBD1
j_gene: TRBJ1-5
v_gene: TRBV5-5
CDR3aa: CASSMDRDNQPQHF

d_gene: TRBD2
j_gene: TRBJ2-1
v_gene: TRBV7-9
CDR3aa: CASSLEMAGGPYNEQFF

d_gene: TRBD2
j_gene: TRBJ2-1
v_gene: TRBV11-2
CDR3aa: CASSLAREAPEQFF

d_gene: -
j_gene: TRBJ1-1
v_gene: TRBV2
CDR3aa: CASRGLMNTEAFF

d_gene: -
j_gene: TRBJ1-5
v_gene: TRBV30
CDR3aa: CAWSAQGNQPQHF

d_gene: -
j_gene: TRBJ1-5
v_gene: TRBV28
CDR3aa: CASNNQGIGNQPQHF

d_gene: -
j_gene: TRBJ2-5
v_gene: TRBV18
CDR3aa: CASSPPQTGTETQYF

d_gene: TRBD1
j_gene: TRBJ1-1
v_gene: TRBV6-6
CDR3aa: CASSFFRGLGNTEAFF

d_gene: TRBD1
j_gene: TRBJ1-1
v_gene: TRBV28
CDR3aa: CASSTPGQGNTEAFF

d_gene: TRBD1
j_gene: TRBJ1-1
v_gene: TRBV19
CDR3aa: CASSPRTGRTEAFF

d_gene: TRBD1
j_gene: -
v_gene: TRBV6-5
CDR3aa: CASSYSGGRYEQYF

d_gene: -
j_gene: TRBJ1-2
v_gene: TRBV4-1
CDR3aa: CASSQTYIGQSLYGYTF

d_gene: TRBD2
j_gene: TRBJ2-1
v_gene: TRBV2
CDR3aa: CASRATSGSSYNEQFF